These T cell receptor beta chains were read from a single sample in a study of T cell changes during pregnancy in multiple sclerosis. Produced via immunoSEQ multiplex PCR; TCRdb's table is partial and in-frame only. The data show more than 35,000 clones, with roughly nine tenths seen just once and around 0.47% held by the top ten. Source: CD4+ T cells from peripheral blood mononuclear cells, taken in the first trimester of pregnancy. The receptors shown here come from a female donor in good health, enrolled as a control in a pregnancy study. Each CDR3 is given with its conserved first and last residue. Each record gives: D gene, V gene, J gene, clone size, CDR3 DNA, CDR3 protein. A D gene is named only where the DNA matches it firmly. Size values are once, few and many counts, or a class for expanded clones, and some rows have none.

d_call: -
v_call: TRBV7-8
j_call: TRBJ1-6
clone_size: once
cdr3_nt: TGTGCCAGCAGCCCTGACAGCAATTCACCCCTCCACTTT
cdr3_aa: CASSPDSNSPLHF

d_call: TRBD1
v_call: TRBV15
j_call: TRBJ1-5
clone_size: -
cdr3_nt: TGTGCCACCAGCAGGGCCAAGACAGGGGGTGGTGGCAATCAGCCCCAGCATTTT
cdr3_aa: CATSRAKTGGGGNQPQHF

d_call: -
v_call: TRBV21-1
j_call: TRBJ1-5
clone_size: -
cdr3_nt: TGTGCCAGCAGCTTCCTTAGCAATCAGCCCCAGCATTTT
cdr3_aa: CASSFLSNQPQHF

d_call: -
v_call: TRBV7-7
j_call: TRBJ2-5
clone_size: -
cdr3_nt: TGTGCTAGCAGCTTAGTAGGCGGCAGAGAGACCCAGTACTTC
cdr3_aa: CASSLVGGRETQYF

d_call: TRBD2
v_call: TRBV28
j_call: TRBJ2-5
clone_size: once
cdr3_nt: TGTGCCAGCAGTACTAGCGGGGGGCAAGAGACCCAGTACTTC
cdr3_aa: CASSTSGGQETQYF

d_call: -
v_call: TRBV7-8
j_call: TRBJ2-2
clone_size: -
cdr3_nt: TGTGCCAGCAGCTTTCTTGAGGCCGGGGAGCTGTTTTTT
cdr3_aa: CASSFLEAGELFF

d_call: -
v_call: TRBV19
j_call: TRBJ1-2
clone_size: -
cdr3_nt: TGTGCCAGTAGCTCTCCCCCAGACTATGGCTACACCTTC
cdr3_aa: CASSSPPDYGYTF

d_call: TRBD1
v_call: TRBV7-3
j_call: TRBJ2-2
clone_size: -
cdr3_nt: TGTGCCAGCAAATCGACAGGGGCTACCGGGGAGCTGTTTTTT
cdr3_aa: CASKSTGATGELFF

d_call: TRBD1
v_call: TRBV6-6
j_call: TRBJ1-2
clone_size: -
cdr3_nt: TGTGCCAGCAGCTTGACGCGGGACAGCTATGGCTACACCTTC
cdr3_aa: CASSLTRDSYGYTF

d_call: -
v_call: TRBV21-1
j_call: TRBJ1-4
clone_size: -
cdr3_nt: TGTGCCAGCCCTCCAGGGGATGAAAAACTGTTTTTT
cdr3_aa: CASPPGDEKLFF

d_call: TRBD2
v_call: TRBV19
j_call: TRBJ2-1
clone_size: -
cdr3_nt: TGTGCCAGCTCGAAGACTAGCGCAAACAATGAGCAGTTCTTC
cdr3_aa: CASSKTSANNEQFF

d_call: -
v_call: TRBV2
j_call: TRBJ1-2
clone_size: -
cdr3_nt: TGTGCCAGCTCCCTGCGAGGCCCAAATGGCTACACCTTC
cdr3_aa: CASSLRGPNGYTF

d_call: -
v_call: TRBV7-8
j_call: TRBJ2-7
clone_size: -
cdr3_nt: TGTGCCAGCAGCTTCACGACACCCACCTACGAGCAGTACTTC
cdr3_aa: CASSFTTPTYEQYF

d_call: -
v_call: TRBV15
j_call: TRBJ2-7
clone_size: -
cdr3_nt: TGTGCCACCAGCAGAGATCTTCGCGAGCAGTACTTC
cdr3_aa: CATSRDLREQYF

d_call: TRBD1
v_call: TRBV2
j_call: TRBJ2-1
clone_size: -
cdr3_nt: TGTGCCAGCAGTGGAGAACAGGGGTTTTTAAATGAGCAGTTCTTC
cdr3_aa: CASSGEQGFLNEQFF

d_call: -
v_call: TRBV5-4
j_call: TRBJ2-2
clone_size: -
cdr3_nt: TGTGCCAGCAGCCCACAAAGTGACGGGGAGCTGTTTTTT
cdr3_aa: CASSPQSDGELFF

d_call: -
v_call: TRBV5-4
j_call: TRBJ2-5
clone_size: -
cdr3_nt: TGTGCCAGCAGCTTGAAGGACTCTCAAGAGACCCAGTACTTC
cdr3_aa: CASSLKDSQETQYF

d_call: -
v_call: TRBV5-6
j_call: TRBJ1-5
clone_size: -
cdr3_nt: TGTGCCAGCAGCTTAAGCGAAATGGGTCAGCCCCAGCATTTT
cdr3_aa: CASSLSEMGQPQHF

d_call: TRBD2
v_call: TRBV2
j_call: TRBJ2-1
clone_size: -
cdr3_nt: TGTGCCAGCCTCCCCCGGCGGGGGGCGAGTGGTGAGCAGTTCTTC
cdr3_aa: CASLPRRGASGEQFF

d_call: -
v_call: TRBV7-9
j_call: TRBJ2-3
clone_size: -
cdr3_nt: TGTGCCAGCAGCCCGGGGGGCTCCCCAGATACGCAGTATTTT
cdr3_aa: CASSPGGSPDTQYF

d_call: -
v_call: TRBV11-3
j_call: TRBJ2-5
clone_size: -
cdr3_nt: TGTGCCAGCAGCTTATCGGGGGGCCAGACCCAGTACTTC
cdr3_aa: CASSLSGGQTQYF

d_call: -
v_call: TRBV29-1
j_call: TRBJ1-1
clone_size: -
cdr3_nt: TGCAGCGTTGAAAACAGGAGGAACACTGAAGCTTTCTTT
cdr3_aa: CSVENRRNTEAFF

d_call: -
v_call: TRBV11-3
j_call: TRBJ2-1
clone_size: -
cdr3_nt: TGTGCCAGCAGCTCAGACAGCTCCTACAATGAGCAGTTCTTC
cdr3_aa: CASSSDSSYNEQFF

d_call: -
v_call: TRBV7-2
j_call: TRBJ1-2
clone_size: -
cdr3_nt: TGTGCCAGCAGCCCCCCGGGCCCCCGGGGGTATGGCTACACCTTC
cdr3_aa: CASSPPGPRGYGYTF

d_call: -
v_call: TRBV7-9
j_call: TRBJ1-1
clone_size: -
cdr3_nt: TGTGCCAGCAGGGCTGGCCGAATAATGAACACTGAAGCTTTCTTT
cdr3_aa: CASRAGRIMNTEAFF

d_call: -
v_call: TRBV6-6
j_call: TRBJ1-2
clone_size: -
cdr3_nt: TGTGCCAGCAGTTCCCGGAACTATGGCTACACCTTC
cdr3_aa: CASSSRNYGYTF

d_call: TRBD1
v_call: TRBV14
j_call: TRBJ2-7
clone_size: -
cdr3_nt: TGTGCCAGCAGCGTGCGGGACAGGGTCTCCTACGAGCAGTACTTC
cdr3_aa: CASSVRDRVSYEQYF

d_call: -
v_call: TRBV12-5
j_call: TRBJ2-7
clone_size: -
cdr3_nt: TGTGCTAGTTGGGAGCCGAGGAGGGCTAGCTACGAGCAGTACTTC
cdr3_aa: CASWEPRRASYEQYF

d_call: -
v_call: TRBV7-9
j_call: TRBJ2-7
clone_size: -
cdr3_nt: TGTGCCAGCAGCGTTGACAGCTACGAGCAGTACTTC
cdr3_aa: CASSVDSYEQYF

d_call: TRBD1
v_call: TRBV19
j_call: TRBJ1-5
clone_size: -
cdr3_nt: TGTGCCACCGCCGGACAGGGCATGGGCAATCAGCCCCAGCATTTT
cdr3_aa: CATAGQGMGNQPQHF